This T cell receptor beta chain was recorded in a study of identical twins. The study's findings and limits: In monozygotic twins, models underestimated the sharing of out-of-frame TCR alpha. Twins' surplus sharing was weaker for beta out-of-frame sequences.

CDR3 length equals 13 residues. The V gene lost 8 bases and the J gene lost 7 bases, with 12 bases spanning the gap. CDR1 is WSHSY, CDR2 SAAADI, per germline. A word on this clonotype: What it binds is unknown.

Donors uniformly comprised healthy Caucasians. Template switching created a universal primer site, and the cDNA included unique molecular identifiers. TCRdb fed the 5' RACE reads into MiXCR, producing one record per CDR3 protein. This sample has a few hundred thousand distinct CDR3 sequences; about 10% occur once, and the top ten carry approximately 11%. The receptor's source is a man aged 50 or older in good health. The specimen was memory T cells sorted from blood. This chain connects TRBV10-2 to TRBJ1-6; no definite D call. CDR3 in amino acids: CASRIGSNSPLHF. DNA for the CDR3: TGCGCCAGCCGTATAGGATCCAATTCACCCCTCCACTTT.